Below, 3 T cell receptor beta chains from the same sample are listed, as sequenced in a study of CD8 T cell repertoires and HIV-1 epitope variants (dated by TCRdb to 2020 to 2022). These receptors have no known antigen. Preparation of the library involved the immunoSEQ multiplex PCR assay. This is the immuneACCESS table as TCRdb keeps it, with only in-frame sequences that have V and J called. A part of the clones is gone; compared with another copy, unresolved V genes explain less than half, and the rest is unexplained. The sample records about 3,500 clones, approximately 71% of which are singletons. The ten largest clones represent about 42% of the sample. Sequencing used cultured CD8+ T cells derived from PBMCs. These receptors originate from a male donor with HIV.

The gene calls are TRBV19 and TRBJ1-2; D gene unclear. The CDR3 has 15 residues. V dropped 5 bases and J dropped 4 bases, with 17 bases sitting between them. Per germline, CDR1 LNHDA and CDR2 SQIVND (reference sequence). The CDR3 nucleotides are TGTGCCAGTAGTTCGGACTTCACGGGAGCCTATGGCTACACCTTC. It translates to CASSSDFTGAYGYTF.

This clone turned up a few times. Here the CDR3 DNA reads TGTGCCTGGAGTCAGGCGGAGACTGAAGCTTTCTTT. Amino acids: CAWSQAETEAFF. V usage is TRBV30 and J usage is TRBJ1-1; D gene ambiguous. CDR1 and CDR2 (germline): GTSNPN, SVGIG (reference sequence). This CDR3 comprises 12 residues. Trimming took 2 bases from V and 5 from J, leaving 9 bases between them.

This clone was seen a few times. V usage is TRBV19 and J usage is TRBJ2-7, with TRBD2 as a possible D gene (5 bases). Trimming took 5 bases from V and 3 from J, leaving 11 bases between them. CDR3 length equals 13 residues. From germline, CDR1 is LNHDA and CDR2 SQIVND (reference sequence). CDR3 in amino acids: CASSVGALYEQYF. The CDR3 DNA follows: TGTGCCAGTAGTGTGGGAGCTCTCTACGAGCAGTACTTC.